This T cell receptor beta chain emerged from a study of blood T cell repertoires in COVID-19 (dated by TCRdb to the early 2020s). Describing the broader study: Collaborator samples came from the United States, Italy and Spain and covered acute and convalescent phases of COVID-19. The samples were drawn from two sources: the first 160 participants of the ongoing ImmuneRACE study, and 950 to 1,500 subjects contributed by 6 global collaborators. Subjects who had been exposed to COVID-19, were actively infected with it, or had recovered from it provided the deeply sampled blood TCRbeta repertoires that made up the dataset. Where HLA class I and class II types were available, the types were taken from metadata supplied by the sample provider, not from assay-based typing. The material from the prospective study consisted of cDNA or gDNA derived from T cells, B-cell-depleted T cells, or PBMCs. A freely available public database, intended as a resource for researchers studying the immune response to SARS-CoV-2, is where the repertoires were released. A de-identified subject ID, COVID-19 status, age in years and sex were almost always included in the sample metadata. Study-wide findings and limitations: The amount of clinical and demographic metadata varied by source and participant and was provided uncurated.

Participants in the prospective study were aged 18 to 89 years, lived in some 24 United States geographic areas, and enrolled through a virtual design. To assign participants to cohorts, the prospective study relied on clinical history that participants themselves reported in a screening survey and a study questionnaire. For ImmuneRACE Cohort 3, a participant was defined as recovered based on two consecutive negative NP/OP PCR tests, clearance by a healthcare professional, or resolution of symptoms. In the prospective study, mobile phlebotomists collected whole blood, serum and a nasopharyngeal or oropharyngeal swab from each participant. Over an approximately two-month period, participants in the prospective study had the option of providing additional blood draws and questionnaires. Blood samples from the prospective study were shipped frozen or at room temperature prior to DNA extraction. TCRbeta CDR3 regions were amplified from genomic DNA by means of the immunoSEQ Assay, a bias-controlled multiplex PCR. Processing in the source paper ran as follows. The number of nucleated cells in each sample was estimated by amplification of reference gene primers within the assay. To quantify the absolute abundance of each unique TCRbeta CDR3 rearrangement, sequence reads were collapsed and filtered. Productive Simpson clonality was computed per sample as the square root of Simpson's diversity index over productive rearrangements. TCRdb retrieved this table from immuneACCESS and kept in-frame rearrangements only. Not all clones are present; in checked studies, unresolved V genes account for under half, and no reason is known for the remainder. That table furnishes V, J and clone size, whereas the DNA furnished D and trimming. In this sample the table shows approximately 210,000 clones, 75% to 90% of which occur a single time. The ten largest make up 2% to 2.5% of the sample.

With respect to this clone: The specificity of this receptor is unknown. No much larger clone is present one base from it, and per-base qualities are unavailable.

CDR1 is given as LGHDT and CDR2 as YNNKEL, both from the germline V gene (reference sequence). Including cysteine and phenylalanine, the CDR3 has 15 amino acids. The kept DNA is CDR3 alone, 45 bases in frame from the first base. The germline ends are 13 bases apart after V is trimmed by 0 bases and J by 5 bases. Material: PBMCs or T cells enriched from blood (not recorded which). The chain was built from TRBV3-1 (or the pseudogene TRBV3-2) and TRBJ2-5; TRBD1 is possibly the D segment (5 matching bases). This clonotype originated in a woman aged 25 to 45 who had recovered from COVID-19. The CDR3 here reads CASSQDPGAGETQYF. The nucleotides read TGTGCCAGCAGCCAAGACCCGGGTGCAGGGGAGACCCAGTACTTC.